This T cell receptor beta chain appears in the sequencing data of a study of blood T cell repertoires in COVID-19. Study details: Samples came from the United States, Italy and Spain, spanning acute and convalescent COVID-19. T cells, B-cell-depleted T cells, or PBMCs provided the cDNA or gDNA that served as material.

Trimming removed 1 base from V and 9 bases from J, with 10 bases in between. The CDR3 has 13 amino acids. The V gene's germline CDR1 is LGHDT and CDR2 YNNKEL (reference sequence). Authors' data handling: How many nucleated cells were present was estimated from reference gene primer amplification. Libraries were prepared by immunoSEQ multiplex PCR; TCRdb keeps only in-frame clonotypes and omits some of them. Clone size and V and J calls were adopted from that table, with D and trimming inferred from the DNA. Seen here are fewer than 200,000 clones, approximately 92% observed once, and the top ten hold 0.53%.

This receptor was taken from a man aged 50 to 60 with acute or convalescent COVID-19. The sequenced material came from peripheral blood. The chain links TRBV3-1 (or the pseudogene TRBV3-2) to TRBJ2-1, with D perhaps matching TRBD1 (5 bases). The CDR3: CASSQGGASEQFF. DNA of the CDR3: TGTGCCAGCAGCCAAGGTGGGGCAAGTGAGCAGTTCTTC.